Below, 30 T cell receptor beta chains from the same sample are listed, as sequenced in a study of PD-L1 blockade in urothelial cancer. This sample's time point: pretreatment peripheral blood. Assay: immunoSEQ multiplex PCR; the TCRdb copy retains only in-frame clones and omits some. The repertoire holds tens of thousands of clones, with roughly four fifths as singletons. Sequenced here: PBMCs, sampled around atezolizumab (anti-PD-L1) treatment. The source of these receptors is a man between 65 and 79 years old with urothelial cancer.

This clone was seen more than once but under ten times. This chain links TRBV2 with TRBJ2-2, with a tentative D call TRBD1 (6 bases). There are 14 residues in the CDR3. Trimming removed 7 bases from V and 1 base from J, with 10 bases in between. Germline assignment: CDR1 SNHLY and CDR2 FYNNEI. The CDR3 here is CASIMDRNTGELFF. The CDR3 DNA reads as TGTGCCAGCATCATGGACAGGAACACCGGGGAGCTGTTTTTT.

The chain combines TRBV5-1 with TRBJ2-1; 7 bases align to TRBD2. J lost 3 bases, V lost 1 base, and 4 bases had no gene match. The CDR3 is made up of 15 amino acids. CDR1 is SGHRS and CDR2 is YFSETQ in the germline V gene. The CDR3 DNA sequence: TGCGCCAGCAGCTTGCCACTAGCGAGCTACAATGAGCAGTTCTTC. As protein: CASSLPLASYNEQFF. The full variable domain, completed using reference TRBV5-1 and TRBJ2-1, is KAGVTQTPRYLIKTRGQQVTLSCSPISGHRSVSWYQQTPGQGLQFLFEYFSETQRNKGNFPGRFSGRQFSNSRSEMNVSTLELGDSALYLCASSLPLASYNEQFFGPGTRLTVL.

The chain recombines TRBV2 with TRBJ1-5; 7 bases fit TRBD1. This CDR3 region has 15 residues. V lost 5 bases to trimming and J lost 3 bases; unmatched junction nucleotides: 7. Germline lookup yields CDR1 SNHLY and CDR2 FYNNEI. The CDR3 DNA is TGTGCCAGCAGTCCGACAGGGCAGGACAATCAGCCCCAGCATTTT. Its translation: CASSPTGQDNQPQHF. Full variable domain (missing parts from reference TRBV2 and TRBJ1-5): EPEVTQTPSHQVTQMGQEVILRCVPISNHLYFYWYRQILGQKVEFLVSFYNNEISEKSEIFDDQFSVERPDGSNFTLKIRSTKLEDSAMYFCASSPTGQDNQPQHFGDGTRLSIL.

This clone was detected many times. The chain links TRBV6-6 to TRBJ2-7, with D tentatively TRBD2 (6 bases). Germline-derived CDR1 and CDR2 are MNHNY and SVGAGI (reference sequence). V lost 0 bases and J 7 bases, leaving 13 bases between the germline ends. The CDR3 is made up of 14 amino acids. As DNA, the CDR3 is TGTGCCAGCAGTTACTCCGGGACTTCCGGAGAGCAGTACTTC. It is translated as CASSYSGTSGEQYF.

The genes are TRBV19 and TRBJ2-1; D is uncertain. The germline V and J ends were trimmed by 1 base and 0 bases, with 10 bases remaining between them. Germline assignment: CDR1 LNHDA and CDR2 SQIVND (reference sequence). The CDR3 has 16 residues. The CDR3 here is CASSIVGGSSYNEQFF. The CDR3 coding sequence is TGTGCCAGTAGTATAGTCGGCGGCAGCTCCTACAATGAGCAGTTCTTC.

CDR3 nucleotides: TGTGCCAGCAGCTGGGTTGGGCAGGGCACCTACACCTTC. Translated: CASSWVGQGTYTF. This chain links TRBV5-4 with TRBJ1-2, with D perhaps TRBD1 (5 bases). Per the germline V gene, CDR1 is SGHNT and CDR2 is YYREEE (reference sequence). The ends were cut back, 3 bases at V and 10 bases at J, with 16 bases in the middle. The CDR3 is 13 residues long.

This clone appeared once. V and J are TRBV11-2 and TRBJ2-1; D gene uncertain. The CDR3 extends over 12 amino acids. Germline V CDR1 and CDR2: SGHAT, FQNNGV. V gave up 5 bases and J gave up 6 bases, with 8 bases separating them. CDR3 coding DNA: TGTGCCAGCAGCCTAAACCTCAATGAGCAGTTCTTC. Translated, it gives CASSLNLNEQFF.

J is TRBJ2-7 and V is TRBV5-5, with a tentative D call TRBD2 (6 bases). Looked up from germline, CDR1 is SGHKS and CDR2 is YYEKEE (reference sequence). This CDR3 spans 14 amino acids. The V end was cut by 2 bases, the J end by 5 bases, with 14 bases between. CDR3 amino acids: CASSFGGGADEQYF. CDR3 coding DNA: TGTGCCAGCAGCTTCGGGGGAGGCGCCGACGAGCAGTACTTC.

The chain couples TRBV6-6 to TRBJ1-1; D perhaps matches TRBD1 (6 bases). This CDR3 is built from 13 residues. Germline V gene sequence: CDR1 MNHNY, CDR2 SVGAGI (reference sequence). V lost 6 bases, J lost 2 bases, and 10 bases lay in between. This chain's CDR3 is CASRLQGNTEAFF. The CDR3 DNA sequence: TGTGCCAGCAGATTACAGGGTAACACTGAAGCTTTCTTT.

The chain combines TRBV10-3 with TRBJ1-5, with D hard to call. V was shortened by 0 bases and J by 5 bases, with 5 bases between the two germline ends. Germline V lookup: CDR1 ENHRY, CDR2 SYGVKD. The CDR3 covers 13 residues. Here the CDR3 reads CAISESRDQPQHF. CDR3 sequence (DNA): TGTGCCATCAGTGAGTCGCGGGATCAGCCCCAGCATTTT.

This clone was seen at least ten times. The CDR3: CATSTSGGRFNEKLFF. As DNA, the CDR3 is TGTGCCACCAGCACCTCGGGGGGCAGGTTTAATGAAAAACTGTTTTTT. The J gene is TRBJ1-4, the V gene TRBV15, with a tentative D call TRBD1 (6 bases). CDR3 length equals 16 residues. Per the germline V gene, CDR1 is LNHNV and CDR2 is YYDKDF (reference sequence). V was trimmed by 4 bases and J by 4 bases, leaving 16 bases between them.

This clone was counted once. The chain uses TRBV7-9 and TRBJ2-6, with D hard to call. This CDR3 contains 17 residues. V lost 3 bases to trimming and J lost 4 bases, with 16 bases between them. The germline V gene has CDR1 SEHNR and CDR2 FQNEAQ (reference sequence). CDR3 DNA sequence: TGTGCCAGCAGCTTCGTCGCGATAACAGTCGGGGCCAACGTCCTGACTTTC. Translation: CASSFVAITVGANVLTF.

V and J are TRBV6-1 and TRBJ1-3, with D uncertain. This CDR3 comprises 18 residues. From germline, CDR1 is MNHNS and CDR2 SASEGT. V gave up 2 bases and J gave up 0 bases, with 17 bases separating them. The DNA for the CDR3 is TGTGCCAGCAGTGAAAGCGTTCTCACCCAGATCTCTGGAAACACCATATATTTT. Residues: CASSESVLTQISGNTIYF.

The V gene is TRBV4-3, the J gene TRBJ2-7; D is possibly TRBD1 (6 bases). V gave up 0 bases and J gave up 4 bases, with 19 bases separating them. The germline CDR1 and CDR2 sequences are LGHNA and YSLEER. The CDR3 covers 17 residues. The DNA for the CDR3 is TGCGCCAGCAGCCAAGATATCTTTTCCGACAGGACATACGAGCAGTACTTC. It is translated as CASSQDIFSDRTYEQYF.

There are a few counts of this clone. The J gene is TRBJ2-3, the V gene TRBV7-3; tentative D call: TRBD2 (6 bases). Germline loops: CDR1 SGHTA, CDR2 FQGTGA. The CDR3 is 15 residues long. V gave up 1 base and J gave up 5 bases, with 13 bases separating them. CDR3 region: CASSLMGRGGDTQYF. DNA for the CDR3: TGTGCCAGCAGCTTAATGGGACGGGGAGGAGATACGCAGTATTTT.

The chain combines TRBV7-2 with TRBJ2-4, with D maybe TRBD2 (6 bases). CDR3 length: 14 amino acids. Germline CDR1 reads SGHTA; CDR2 reads FQGNSA. The ends were cut back, 5 bases at V and 2 bases at J, with 10 bases in the middle. The CDR3 spells CASSAGTPKNIQYF. CDR3 in DNA: TGTGCCAGCAGCGCCGGGACTCCCAAAAACATTCAGTACTTC.

The chain has TRBV7-9 and TRBJ2-1; 8 nucleotides line up with TRBD2. The CDR3 consists of 17 residues. The V segment lost 5 bases and the J segment 0 bases; nucleotides outside the gene matches: 9. Germline V gives CDR1 SEHNR, CDR2 FQNEAQ (reference sequence). The chain's CDR3 is CASSQGREVRSYNEQFF. CDR3 bases: TGTGCCAGCAGCCAAGGGCGGGAGGTCCGCTCCTACAATGAGCAGTTCTTC.

The chain couples TRBV7-2 to TRBJ1-1, with 8 bases aligning to TRBD1. The CDR3 extends over 14 amino acids. V gave up 5 bases and J gave up 0 bases; unmatched junction bases: 2. The germline V gene encodes CDR1 SGHTA and CDR2 FQGNSA. CDR3 coding DNA: TGTGCCAGCAGCCCGGGACAGGTGAACACTGAAGCTTTCTTT. The encoded protein is CASSPGQVNTEAFF.

The gene calls are TRBV18 and TRBJ2-3; perhaps TRBD2 as D (5 bases). This CDR3 has 14 residues. Trimming removed 4 bases from V and 0 bases from J, with 8 bases in between. Germline CDR1 is KGHSH and CDR2 is LQKENI. The CDR3 loop is CASSLGDSTDTQYF. CDR3 bases: TGTGCCAGCTCACTGGGAGATAGCACAGATACGCAGTATTTT.

The V and J genes are TRBV5-1 and TRBJ2-7; 10 nucleotides line up with TRBD2. CDR1 is SGHRS and CDR2 is YFSETQ in the germline V gene. V was clipped by 0 bases and J by 3 bases; unmatched bases: 12. There are 18 residues in the CDR3. Written as DNA, the CDR3 is TGCGCCAGCAGCTTGGCCGAGCGGACTAGCGGATCCCACTACGAGCAGTACTTC. As protein: CASSLAERTSGSHYEQYF.

The V call is TRBV14, the J call TRBJ2-3; D is uncertain. This CDR3 is built from 13 residues. Germline assignment: CDR1 SGHDN and CDR2 FVKESK. Trimming cost V 4 bases and J 6 bases, with 11 bases left between them. CDR3 sequence reads: CASSLFVQDTQYF. The CDR3 region has the DNA TGTGCCAGCAGCCTCTTTGTTCAGGATACGCAGTATTTT.

V is TRBV5-4 and J is TRBJ2-3; D gene ambiguous. V was cut by 0 bases and J by 5 bases, with 7 bases left in between. CDR1 and CDR2 (germline): SGHNT, YYREEE (reference sequence). The CDR3 has 13 residues. DNA of the CDR3: TGTGCCAGCAGCTTGGCCGCCGGAGATACGCAGTATTTT. Translating gives CASSLAAGDTQYF.

The chain's CDR3 is CASGLGGSSYNEQFF. CDR3 DNA sequence: TGTGCTAGTGGTTTGGGCGGTAGTTCCTACAATGAGCAGTTCTTC. The V call is TRBV12-5, the J call TRBJ2-1; no firm D call. The CDR3 length is 15 residues. V shed 1 base and J shed 1 base, with 8 bases lying between them. Germline V gene sequence: CDR1 LGHNT, CDR2 FRNRAP. Full variable domain (rest looked up from reference TRBV12-5 and TRBJ2-1): DARVTQTPRHKVTEMGQEVTMRCQPILGHNTVFWYRQTMMQGLELLAYFRNRAPLDDSGMPKDRFSAEMPDATLATLKIQPSEPRDSAVYFCASGLGGSSYNEQFFGPGTRLTVL.

This clone turned up a few times. This chain joins TRBV5-4 and TRBJ1-1; TRBD1 is a possible D gene (6 bases). V lost 4 bases and J 3 bases, leaving 16 bases between the germline ends. The CDR3 is made up of 15 amino acids. Germline CDR1 and CDR2: SGHNT and YYREEE (reference sequence). The CDR3, as DNA: TGTGCCAGCAGCCCTGAGGGGGGAGGGTACACTGAAGCTTTCTTT. Encoded protein: CASSPEGGGYTEAFF.

The V gene is TRBV11-3, the J gene TRBJ1-5, with TRBD1 matching 8 bases. Germline trimming cut 2 bases from V and 3 bases from J; bases unmatched to any gene: 3. The CDR3 is made up of 15 amino acids. Looked up from germline, CDR1 is SGHNT and CDR2 is YENEEA. The CDR3 nucleotides are TGTGCCAGCAGCTTAAGACAGGGGATCAATCAGCCCCAGCATTTT. It codes for CASSLRQGINQPQHF.

The rearrangement uses TRBV7-9 and TRBJ1-1, with a tentative D call TRBD1 (6 bases). Germline loops: CDR1 SEHNR, CDR2 FQNEAQ (reference sequence). V dropped 4 bases and J dropped 10 bases, with 19 bases sitting between them. The CDR3 contains 14 residues. This CDR3 is CASSSMTGTYGAFF. DNA for the CDR3: TGTGCCAGCAGCTCGATGACAGGAACTTATGGAGCTTTCTTT.

The chain carries TRBV11-3 and TRBJ2-5, with 7 bases aligning to TRBD2. Germline-derived CDR1 and CDR2 are SGHNT and YENEEA. The CDR3 runs 14 residues. The V segment lost 5 bases and the J segment 5 bases; nucleotides outside the gene matches: 8. CDR3 residues: CASSPYGEGETQYF. For the CDR3, the DNA is TGTGCCAGCAGCCCCTACGGGGAGGGGGAGACCCAGTACTTC.

This chain uses TRBV6-5 with TRBJ2-2; D unresolved. Germline V gene data show CDR1 as MNHEY and CDR2 as SVGAGI. CDR3 length equals 14 residues. V lost 2 bases to trimming and J lost 5 bases, with 9 bases between them. The CDR3 reads CASSYGPQTGELFF. DNA of the CDR3: TGTGCCAGCAGTTACGGGCCTCAAACCGGGGAGCTGTTTTTT.

This clone was seen only once. The chain couples TRBV27 to TRBJ2-1; 9 positions agree with TRBD2. The V gene end was trimmed by 8 bases and the J gene end by 3 bases; junction bases not matched to a gene: 11. From germline, CDR1 is MNHEY and CDR2 SMNVEV (reference sequence). This CDR3 is built from 16 residues. In DNA, the CDR3 is TGTGCCAGCCGGGATTTAGCGACTAGCGGCTACAATGAGCAGTTCTTC. Protein sequence: CASRDLATSGYNEQFF.

The chain uses TRBV28 and TRBJ2-3; 12 nucleotides line up with TRBD2. Per germline, CDR1 MDHEN and CDR2 SYDVKM. J lost 2 bases, V lost 6 bases, and 15 bases had no gene match. The CDR3 is 19 residues long. The CDR3 is CASSPFRMASGRVTDTQYF. DNA of the CDR3: TGTGCCAGCAGCCCCTTCCGGATGGCTAGCGGGAGGGTCACAGATACGCAGTATTTT.